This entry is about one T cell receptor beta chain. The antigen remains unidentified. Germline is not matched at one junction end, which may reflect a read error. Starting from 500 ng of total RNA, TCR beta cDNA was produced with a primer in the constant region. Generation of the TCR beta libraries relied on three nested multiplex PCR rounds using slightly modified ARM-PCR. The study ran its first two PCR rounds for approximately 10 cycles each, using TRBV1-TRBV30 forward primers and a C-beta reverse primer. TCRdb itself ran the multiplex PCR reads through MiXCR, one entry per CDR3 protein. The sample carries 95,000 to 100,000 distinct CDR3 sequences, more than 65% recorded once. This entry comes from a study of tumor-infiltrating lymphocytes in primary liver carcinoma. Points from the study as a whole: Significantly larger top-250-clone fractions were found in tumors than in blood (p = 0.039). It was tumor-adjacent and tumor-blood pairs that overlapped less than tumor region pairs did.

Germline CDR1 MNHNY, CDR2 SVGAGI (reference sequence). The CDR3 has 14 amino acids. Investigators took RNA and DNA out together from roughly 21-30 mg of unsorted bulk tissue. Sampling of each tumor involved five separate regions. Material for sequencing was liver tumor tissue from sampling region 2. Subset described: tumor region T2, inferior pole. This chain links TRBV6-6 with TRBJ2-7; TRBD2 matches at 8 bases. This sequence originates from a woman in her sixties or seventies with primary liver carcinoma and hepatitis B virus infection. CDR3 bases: TGTGCTAGCAGTAGCGGGACTAGGATCTACGAGCAGTACTTC. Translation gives CASSSGTRIYEQYF.